These 19 T cell receptor beta chains originate from one sample sequenced in a study of T cell changes during pregnancy in multiple sclerosis. TCRdb keeps only in-frame clones here, not all; method: immunoSEQ multiplex PCR. In the table there are about 52,000 clones, 85% to 95% of which are singletons. The sample here was CD4+ T cells from peripheral blood mononuclear cells, taken in the third trimester of pregnancy. Source of these receptors: a female donor with multiple sclerosis, enrolled in a pregnancy study.

The chain carries TRBV5-6 and TRBJ1-1; no clear D gene. V was trimmed by 2 bases and J by 5 bases, leaving 16 bases between them. Per germline, CDR1 SGHDT and CDR2 YYEEEE. The CDR3 consists of 15 residues. CDR3 in amino acids: CASSLLGPLLTEAFF. The CDR3 coding sequence is TGTGCCAGCAGCTTACTTGGGCCCTTATTGACTGAAGCTTTCTTT.

This rearrangement joins TRBV18 to TRBJ1-1; the D is unclear. V was shortened by 4 bases and J by 4 bases, with 13 bases between the two germline ends. There are 14 residues in the CDR3. Germline V gives CDR1 KGHSH, CDR2 LQKENI. The CDR3 DNA follows: TGTGCCAGCTCACGACATGAGGGTTCCACTGAAGCTTTCTTT. It yields the protein CASSRHEGSTEAFF.

J is TRBJ1-5 and V is TRBV19; 7 bases fit TRBD1. V lost 7 bases and J lost 7; bases outside the gene matches: 13. Germline CDR1 LNHDA, CDR2 SQIVND (reference sequence). CDR3 size: 15 residues. The CDR3 DNA sequence: TGTGCCAGTAACAGCGACAGGGTGACAGGACAGCCCCAGCATTTT. Protein product: CASNSDRVTGQPQHF.

This clone was observed a single time. The rearrangement joins TRBV10-3 to TRBJ1-2; TRBD1 agrees at 7 bases. Germline V gene lookup returns CDR1 ENHRY and CDR2 SYGVKD. The V gene end was trimmed by 6 bases and the J gene end by 7 bases; junction bases not matched to a gene: 11. This CDR3 contains 14 residues. CDR3 loop: CAISPSGDRAGYTF. Written as DNA, the CDR3 is TGTGCCATCAGCCCGAGTGGCGACAGGGCTGGCTACACCTTC.

V usage is TRBV4-2 and J usage is TRBJ2-3; 13 bases map to TRBD2. CDR1 is LGHNA, CDR2 YNFKEQ, per germline. After removal of 7 bases from V and 5 bases from J, the junction contained 3 bases not matched to a gene. The CDR3 has 14 residues. CDR3 protein: CASTGLAGIDTQYF. CDR3 nucleotide sequence: TGTGCCAGCACGGGACTAGCGGGGATAGATACGCAGTATTTT.

The chain carries TRBV5-4 and TRBJ2-7; the D is unclear. Looked up from germline, CDR1 is SGHNT and CDR2 is YYREEE (reference sequence). The CDR3 is 13 amino acids. Trimming cost V 0 bases and J 6 bases, with 10 bases left between them. The CDR3 spells CASSLELQREQYF. In DNA form, the CDR3 reads TGTGCCAGCAGCTTGGAGCTTCAGCGCGAGCAGTACTTC.

This clone was observed once. This chain links TRBV18 with TRBJ2-1; 7 bases are a match to TRBD1. Germline loops: CDR1 KGHSH, CDR2 LQKENI. The CDR3 has 14 residues. Unmatched junction bases numbered 3, after V lost 3 bases and J lost 4 bases. CDR3 sequence reads: CASSPTGDYNEQFF. In DNA, the CDR3 is TGTGCCAGCTCACCCACAGGGGATTACAATGAGCAGTTCTTC. The whole variable domain, remainder taken from reference TRBV18 and TRBJ2-1, is NAGVMQNPRHLVRRRGQEARLRCSPMKGHSHVYWYRQLPEEGLKFMVYLQKENIIDESGMPKERFSAEFPKEGPSILRIQQVVRGDSAAYFCASSPTGDYNEQFFGPGTRLTVL.

The chain couples TRBV19 to TRBJ1-2, with 11 bases identical to TRBD1. Germline CDR1 and CDR2: LNHDA and SQIVND (reference sequence). Losses at the gene ends were 5 bases for V and 8 bases for J; bases not matched to a gene: 7. This CDR3 has 14 residues. CDR3 amino acids: CASSGGQGVRGYTF. The DNA of the CDR3 is TGTGCCAGTAGTGGGGGACAGGGGGTTCGCGGCTACACCTTC.

V and J are TRBV30 and TRBJ2-6, with D maybe TRBD1 (6 bases). The CDR3 is 15 residues long. Germline-derived CDR1 and CDR2 are GTSNPN and SVGIG (reference sequence). The germline V and J ends were trimmed by 5 bases and 1 base, with 12 bases remaining between them. This chain's CDR3 is CAWAQDRSGANVLTF. CDR3 DNA: TGTGCCTGGGCTCAGGACAGATCTGGGGCCAACGTCCTGACTTTC.

This chain joins TRBV30 and TRBJ1-5, with TRBD1 as a possible D gene (5 bases). CDR1 is GTSNPN, CDR2 SVGIG, per germline (reference sequence). The ends were cut back, 2 bases at V and 2 bases at J, with 10 bases in the middle. This CDR3 has 14 amino acids. The CDR3 region has the DNA TGTGCCTGGAGTCCAGGGTTGGGCAATCAGCCCCAGCATTTT. Translating gives CAWSPGLGNQPQHF. Combining the CDR3 with reference TRBV30 and TRBJ1-5 gives the whole variable domain SQTIHQWPATLVQPVGSPLSLECTVEGTSNPNLYWYRQAAGRGLQLLFYSVGIGQISSEVPQNLSASRPQDRQFILSSKKLLLSDSGFYLCAWSPGLGNQPQHFGDGTRLSIL.

This chain uses TRBV18 with TRBJ1-1; D remains unclear. The germline gives CDR1 KGHSH, CDR2 LQKENI. The CDR3 loop spans 14 amino acids. V was trimmed by 1 base and J by 1 base, leaving 7 bases between them. The CDR3 DNA follows: TGTGCCAGCTCACCACTAGCGCAGAACACTGAAGCTTTCTTT. It codes for CASSPLAQNTEAFF.

The chain combines TRBV19 with TRBJ1-1; no clear D. This CDR3 has 14 residues. The germline CDR1 and CDR2 sequences are LNHDA and SQIVND (reference sequence). V lost 5 bases and J lost 4, with 14 bases in between. The CDR3: CASSGSARGTEAFF. The CDR3 DNA follows: TGTGCCAGTAGTGGGTCGGCCCGGGGCACTGAAGCTTTCTTT.

This chain links TRBV7-9 with TRBJ2-5, with a possible D match to TRBD1 (6 bases). Trimming pared 6 bases from V and 3 bases from J, leaving 11 bases between. CDR1 and CDR2 from the germline V gene are SEHNR and FQNEAQ (reference sequence). The CDR3 is made up of 13 amino acids. DNA of the CDR3: TGTGCCAGCAGGCACAGGGAGAAAGAGACCCAGTACTTC. This sequence encodes CASRHREKETQYF.

The chain recombines TRBV10-3 with TRBJ2-4, with 9 bases that match TRBD1. This CDR3 is built from 16 residues. Germline trimming cut 3 bases from V and 3 bases from J; bases unmatched to any gene: 6. Per germline, CDR1 ENHRY and CDR2 SYGVKD. CDR3 coding DNA: TGTGCCATCAGTGACTGGACAGGGGTGGGCAAAAACATTCAGTACTTC. As protein: CAISDWTGVGKNIQYF.

The chain links TRBV19 to TRBJ2-7, with D possibly matching TRBD1 (8 bases). The CDR3 covers 16 residues. The germline CDR1 and CDR2 sequences are LNHDA and SQIVND (reference sequence). V dropped 5 bases and J dropped 0 bases, with 17 bases sitting between them. CDR3 in DNA: TGTGCCAGTAGTCTCAGCGGGACAGGTATCTCCTACGAGCAGTACTTC. Translation: CASSLSGTGISYEQYF.

This chain joins TRBV9 and TRBJ2-1; 15 positions agree with TRBD2. The CDR3 length is 19 residues. Germline-derived CDR1 and CDR2 are SGDLS and YYNGEE. The V gene end was trimmed by 3 bases and the J gene end by 3 bases; junction bases not matched to a gene: 10. For the CDR3, the DNA is TGTGCCAGCAGCGGGCCCGGGACTAGCGGGAGGAGGGGCTACAATGAGCAGTTCTTC. Translation: CASSGPGTSGRRGYNEQFF.

This chain uses TRBV10-2 with TRBJ2-2, with TRBD1 matching 8 bases. This CDR3 spans 16 amino acids. Trimming took 4 bases from V and 4 from J; bases not matched to a gene: 8. Germline lookup yields CDR1 WSHSY and CDR2 SAAADI. CDR3 coding DNA: TGCGCCAGCAGTGTAGACAGGGGCCCCCGCACCGGGGAGCTGTTTTTT. Translation gives CASSVDRGPRTGELFF.

The chain couples TRBV10-2 to TRBJ1-5; perhaps TRBD1 as D (5 bases). CDR1 and CDR2 from the germline V gene are WSHSY and SAAADI. V lost 5 bases and J lost 4, with 12 bases in between. The length of the CDR3 is 14 residues. CDR3 DNA: TGCGCCAGCAGTTGGGGGGTTCGAAATCAGCCCCAGCATTTT. Its translation: CASSWGVRNQPQHF.

The chain carries TRBV5-1 and TRBJ2-7; D is perhaps TRBD1 (5 bases). Trimming took 4 bases from V and 6 from J, leaving 17 bases between them. The germline CDR1 and CDR2 sequences are SGHRS and YFSETQ. The CDR3 sequence is 14 residues long. In DNA form, the CDR3 reads TGCGCCAGCAGCCTGGGGCAGGCCGTCTCCGAGCAGTACTTC. Encoded protein: CASSLGQAVSEQYF.